The next 5 T cell receptor beta chains were all read from a single sample in a study of T cell changes during pregnancy in multiple sclerosis. Profiled with immunoSEQ multiplex PCR; TCRdb holds only in-frame clones, not every one. The sample carries 75,000 to 100,000 clones, 90% recorded once. The material sequenced was peripheral blood, taken in the second trimester of pregnancy. These receptors were collected from a female donor in good health, enrolled as a control in a pregnancy study.

This clone was observed once. The rearrangement links TRBV11-2 to TRBJ1-2, with no clear D. Trimming shortened V by 1 base and J by 14 bases, and 11 bases separated the two germline ends. The CDR3 is made up of 11 amino acids. Per the germline V gene, CDR1 is SGHAT and CDR2 is FQNNGV. DNA of the CDR3: TGTGCCAGCAGCTTAGTAGGACTGACAACCTTC. Amino acids: CASSLVGLTTF.

The table lists this clone with a count of one. V gene TRBV25-1 combines with J gene TRBJ2-5; 7 bases line up with TRBD1. This CDR3 contains 15 residues. Trimming removed 3 bases from V and 2 bases from J; junction bases left unmatched: 6. In germline, CDR1 is MGHDK, CDR2 SYGVNS. In DNA form, the CDR3 reads TGTGCCAGCAGTGACCAGGGGGTAGGGCAAGAGACCCAGTACTTC. Translated, it gives CASSDQGVGQETQYF.

The chain is built from TRBV2 and TRBJ2-1, with no clear D. V was trimmed by 7 bases and J by 0 bases, leaving 13 bases between them. CDR1 and CDR2 (germline): SNHLY, FYNNEI. This CDR3 is built from 15 residues. The CDR3 region is CASKLGGGSYNEQFF. The CDR3 DNA sequence: TGTGCCAGCAAACTCGGCGGCGGCTCCTACAATGAGCAGTTCTTC.

The CDR3 region has the DNA TGTGCCAGCAGTTACCCAACATTGAACACTGAAGCTTTCTTT. Amino acid sequence: CASSYPTLNTEAFF. The chain recombines TRBV6-5 with TRBJ1-1, with no clear D. There are 14 residues in the CDR3. Per germline, CDR1 MNHEY and CDR2 SVGAGI. V was pared by 2 bases and J by 0 bases, with 7 bases between.

The V gene is TRBV11-2, the J gene TRBJ1-4; D is ambiguous. V was cut by 3 bases and J by 12 bases, with 8 bases left in between. Per germline, CDR1 SGHAT and CDR2 FQNNGV. The CDR3 consists of 11 residues. CDR3 nucleotide sequence: TGTGCCAGCAGCTTCGGTCAGGAACTGTTTTTT. This sequence encodes CASSFGQELFF.